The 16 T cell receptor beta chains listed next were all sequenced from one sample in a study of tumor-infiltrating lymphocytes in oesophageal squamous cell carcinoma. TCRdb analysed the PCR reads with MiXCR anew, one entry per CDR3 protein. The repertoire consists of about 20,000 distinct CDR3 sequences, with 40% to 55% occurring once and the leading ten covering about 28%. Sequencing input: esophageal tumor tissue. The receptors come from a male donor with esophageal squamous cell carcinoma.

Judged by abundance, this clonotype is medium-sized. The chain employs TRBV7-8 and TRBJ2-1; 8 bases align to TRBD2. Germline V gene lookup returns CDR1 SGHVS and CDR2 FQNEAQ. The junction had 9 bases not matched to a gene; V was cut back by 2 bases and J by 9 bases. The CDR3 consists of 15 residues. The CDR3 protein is CASSLSGGAPGEQFF. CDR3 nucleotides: TGTGCCAGCAGCTTATCCGGGGGGGCACCAGGTGAGCAGTTCTTC.

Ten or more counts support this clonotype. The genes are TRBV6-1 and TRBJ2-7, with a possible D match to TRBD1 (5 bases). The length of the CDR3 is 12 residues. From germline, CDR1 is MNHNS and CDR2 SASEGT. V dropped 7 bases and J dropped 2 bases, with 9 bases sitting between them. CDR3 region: CASKRGPYEQYF. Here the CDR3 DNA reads TGTGCCAGCAAAAGGGGCCCCTACGAGCAGTACTTC.

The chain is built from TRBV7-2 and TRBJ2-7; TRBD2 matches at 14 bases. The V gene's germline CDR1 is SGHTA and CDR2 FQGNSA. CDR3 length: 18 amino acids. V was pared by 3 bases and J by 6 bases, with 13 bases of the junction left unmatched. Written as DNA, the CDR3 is TGTGCCAGCAGCTTCCCGACTAGCGGGAGGGCATATGCTGGCGAGCAGTACTTC. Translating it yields CASSFPTSGRAYAGEQYF.

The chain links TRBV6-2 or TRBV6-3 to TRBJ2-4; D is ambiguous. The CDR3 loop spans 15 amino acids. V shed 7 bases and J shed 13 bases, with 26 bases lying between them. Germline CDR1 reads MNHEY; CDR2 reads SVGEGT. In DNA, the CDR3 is TGTGCCAGCACTTCCCTCGCAGGCTCCTACAATGAGCAGTACTTC. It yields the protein CASTSLAGSYNEQYF.

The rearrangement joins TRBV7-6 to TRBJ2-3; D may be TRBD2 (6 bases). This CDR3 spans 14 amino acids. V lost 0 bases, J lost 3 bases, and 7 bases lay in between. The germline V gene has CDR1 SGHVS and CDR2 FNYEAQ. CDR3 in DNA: TGTGCCAGCAGCTTAGCTAGCGGTACAGATACGCAGTATTTT. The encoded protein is CASSLASGTDTQYF.

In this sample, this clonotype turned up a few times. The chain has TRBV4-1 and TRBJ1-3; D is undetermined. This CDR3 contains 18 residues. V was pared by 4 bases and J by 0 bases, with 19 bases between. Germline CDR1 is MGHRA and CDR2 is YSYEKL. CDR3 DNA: TGCGCCAGCAGCCCGTTGGGCAGACCCACAAGCTCTGGAAACACCATATATTTT. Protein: CASSPLGRPTSSGNTIYF.

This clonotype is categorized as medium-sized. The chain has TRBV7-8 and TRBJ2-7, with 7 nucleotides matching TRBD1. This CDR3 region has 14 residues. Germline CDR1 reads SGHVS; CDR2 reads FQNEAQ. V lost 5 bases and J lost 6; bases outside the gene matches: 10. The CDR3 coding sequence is TGTGCCAGCAGCCTCCCAGGGGGTTCAGGCGAGCAGTACTTC. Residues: CASSLPGGSGEQYF. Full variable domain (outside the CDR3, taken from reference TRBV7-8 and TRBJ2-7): GAGVSQSPRYKVAKRGQDVALRCDPISGHVSLFWYQQALGQGPEFLTYFQNEAQLDKSGLPSDRFFAERPEGSVSTLKIQRTQQEDSAVYLCASSLPGGSGEQYFGPGTRLTVT.

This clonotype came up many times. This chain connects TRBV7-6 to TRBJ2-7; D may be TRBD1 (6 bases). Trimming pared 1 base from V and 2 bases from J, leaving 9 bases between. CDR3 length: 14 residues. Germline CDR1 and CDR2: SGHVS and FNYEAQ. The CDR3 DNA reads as TGTGCCAGCAGCTTAGGACAGGTTCCCTACGAGCAGTACTTC. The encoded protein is CASSLGQVPYEQYF.

Here the CDR3 reads CASSKDGVYNSPLHF. The CDR3 DNA is TGTGCCAGCTCCAAAGACGGGGTTTATAATTCACCCCTCCACTTT. This sequence joins TRBV18 and TRBJ1-6; the D is unclear. Germline CDR1 reads KGHSH; CDR2 reads LQKENI. The length of the CDR3 is 15 residues. Trimming took 6 bases from V and 4 from J, leaving 13 bases between them.

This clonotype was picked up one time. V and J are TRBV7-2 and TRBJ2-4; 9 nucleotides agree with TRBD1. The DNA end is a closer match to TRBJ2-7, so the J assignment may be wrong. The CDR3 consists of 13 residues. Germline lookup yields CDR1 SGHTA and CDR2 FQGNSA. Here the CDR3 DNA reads TGTGCCAGCAGCCGGACAGGGGTTTACGAGCAGTACTTC. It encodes CASSRTGVYEQYF.

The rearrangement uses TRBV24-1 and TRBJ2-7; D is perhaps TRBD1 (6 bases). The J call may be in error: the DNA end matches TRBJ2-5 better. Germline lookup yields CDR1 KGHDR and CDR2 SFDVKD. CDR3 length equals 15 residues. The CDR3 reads CATSDWQGSQETQYF. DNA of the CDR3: TGTGCCACCAGTGATTGGCAGGGGTCCCAAGAGACCCAGTACTTC.

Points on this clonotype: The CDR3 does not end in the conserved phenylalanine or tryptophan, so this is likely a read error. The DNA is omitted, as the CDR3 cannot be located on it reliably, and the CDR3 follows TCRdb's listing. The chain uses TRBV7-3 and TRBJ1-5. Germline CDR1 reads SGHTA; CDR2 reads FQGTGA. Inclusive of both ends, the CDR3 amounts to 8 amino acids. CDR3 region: CASSEGVI.

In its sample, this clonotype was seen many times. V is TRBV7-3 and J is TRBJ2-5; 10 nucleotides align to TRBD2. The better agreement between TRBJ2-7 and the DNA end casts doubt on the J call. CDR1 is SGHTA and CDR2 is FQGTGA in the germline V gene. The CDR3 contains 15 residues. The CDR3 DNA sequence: TGTGCCAGCAGCCGGGAGGGTAGCGGGGGGTACGAGCAGTACTTC. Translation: CASSREGSGGYEQYF.

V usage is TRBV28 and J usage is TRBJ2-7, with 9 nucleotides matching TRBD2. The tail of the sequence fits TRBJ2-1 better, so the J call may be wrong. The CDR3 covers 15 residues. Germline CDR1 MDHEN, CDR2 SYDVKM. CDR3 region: CASVAGVLTYNEQFF. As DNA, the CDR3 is TGTGCCAGCGTAGCGGGAGTGCTAACCTACAATGAGCAGTTCTTC.

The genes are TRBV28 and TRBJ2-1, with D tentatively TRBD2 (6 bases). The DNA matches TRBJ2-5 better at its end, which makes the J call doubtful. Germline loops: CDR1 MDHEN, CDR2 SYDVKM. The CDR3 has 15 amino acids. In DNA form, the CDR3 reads TGTGCCAGCAGTTTTGAGACGGGGGTTCGTGAGACCCAGTACTTC. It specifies CASSFETGVRETQYF.

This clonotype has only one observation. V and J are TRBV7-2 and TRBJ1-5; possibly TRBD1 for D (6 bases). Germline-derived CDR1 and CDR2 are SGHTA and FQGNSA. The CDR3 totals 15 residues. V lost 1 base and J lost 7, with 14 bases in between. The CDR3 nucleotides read TGTGCCAGCAGCTTAGGGGGTACAGGGAGCCAGCCCCAGCATTTT. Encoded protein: CASSLGGTGSQPQHF. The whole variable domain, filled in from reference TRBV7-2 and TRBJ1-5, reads GAGVSQSPSNKVTEKGKDVELRCDPISGHTALYWYRQSLGQGLEFLIYFQGNSAPDKSGLPSDRFSAERTGGSVSTLTIQRTQQEDSAVYLCASSLGGTGSQPQHFGDGTRLSIL.